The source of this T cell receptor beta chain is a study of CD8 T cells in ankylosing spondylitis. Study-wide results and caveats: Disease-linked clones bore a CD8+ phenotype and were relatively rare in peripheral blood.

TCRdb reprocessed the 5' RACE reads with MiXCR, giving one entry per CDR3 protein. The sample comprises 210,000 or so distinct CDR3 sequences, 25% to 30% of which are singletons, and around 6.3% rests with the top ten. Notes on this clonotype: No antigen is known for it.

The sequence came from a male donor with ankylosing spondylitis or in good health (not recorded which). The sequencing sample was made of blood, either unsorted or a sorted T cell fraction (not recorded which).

The chain's CDR3 is CASSLGGLAEADTQYF. Written as DNA, the CDR3 is TGTGCCAGCAGCTTAGGGGGGCTAGCGGAGGCAGATACGCAGTATTTT. This rearrangement joins TRBV11-2 to TRBJ2-3; D is perhaps TRBD2 (7 bases). Trimming pared 1 base from V and 4 bases from J, leaving 15 bases between. The CDR3 loop spans 16 amino acids. CDR1 is SGHAT, CDR2 FQNNGV, per germline. The full variable domain, its missing parts supplied by reference TRBV11-2 and TRBJ2-3, is EAGVAQSPRYKIIEKRQSVAFWCNPISGHATLYWYQQILGQGPKLLIQFQNNGVVDDSQLPKDRFSAERLKGVDSTLKIQPAKLEDSAVYLCASSLGGLAEADTQYFGPGTRLTVL.